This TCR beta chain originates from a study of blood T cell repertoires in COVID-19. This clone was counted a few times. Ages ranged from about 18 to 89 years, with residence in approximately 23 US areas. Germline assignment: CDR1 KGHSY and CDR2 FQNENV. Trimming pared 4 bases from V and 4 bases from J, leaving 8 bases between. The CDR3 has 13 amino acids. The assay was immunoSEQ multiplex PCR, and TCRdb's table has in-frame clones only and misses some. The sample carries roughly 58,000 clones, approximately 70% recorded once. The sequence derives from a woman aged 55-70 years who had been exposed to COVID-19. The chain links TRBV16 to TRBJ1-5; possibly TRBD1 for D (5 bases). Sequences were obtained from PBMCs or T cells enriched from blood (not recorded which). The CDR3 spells CASSRQGNQPQHF. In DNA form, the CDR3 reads TGTGCCAGCAGCCGGCAGGGTAATCAGCCCCAGCATTTT.